Given below is one TCR beta chain in context. Its specificity is not known. The read terminates 3 residues ahead of where the CDR3 ends, so the germline J gene completes it. Generated by immunoSEQ multiplex PCR, the TCRdb table keeps only in-frame clones and is missing some. This sample carries about 23,000 clones, with 3.5% to 5% going to the ten biggest clones. The sample belongs to a study of Tregs in tolerant kidney transplant recipients. Broader study findings: Few patients were studied, so findings need validation in larger groups. The most relevant donor-specific Treg TCRbeta repertoire apparently came from expansion with activated donor B cells. Tolerant patients' donor-specific Tregs expanded beyond overall Tregs, suggesting antigen-driven growth.

Recipients received nonmyeloablative bone marrow transplants from related graft donors, with transient mixed chimerism. CD4+CD25+CD127- Tregs, CD4+CD25- non-Tregs, CD4 and CD8 cells were sorted. V was cut by 4 bases and J by 3 bases, with 18 bases left in between. Germline V CDR1 and CDR2: KGHSH, LQKENI. This CDR3 has 16 amino acids. This specimen consisted of CD4+ T cells from blood (PBMCs), obtained 6 months after the transplant. The chain employs TRBV18 and TRBJ1-1; possible D gene TRBD1, 6 bases. The clonotype was recovered from a human patient who received a combined kidney and bone marrow transplant. Some T cells may arise from the graft donor. The part of the CDR3 DNA that was read is TGTGCCAGCTCACGAGACTCAGGGGTTTTGGACACTGAA. Its translation is CASSRDSGVLDTE. Given in full, the CDR3 is CASSRDSGVLDTEAFF.